This T cell receptor (beta chain) appears in the sequencing data of a study of blood T cells in healthy people across ages. Trimming took off 6 bases at V and 1 base at J, with 15 bases between the two ends. The CDR3 covers 15 residues. Looked up from germline, CDR1 is MNHNS and CDR2 is SASEGT. It was with a sample-barcoded 5' primer and a J-beta primer mix that a second PCR of roughly 6 to 12 cycles was run. Through a template-switch adaptor with 12 random nucleotides, each cDNA molecule received a tag. TCRdb re-called the 5' RACE reads with MiXCR, one entry per CDR3 protein. The sample yields nearly 800,000 distinct CDR3 sequences, roughly 25% seen once. A single count supports this clonotype. The data also belong to a second study, concerning T cells of mothers and their children. That paper states: Mothers yielded over 8.5 million CDR3 reads, children some 3 million each.

Sample: blood. The sequence was obtained from a boy aged 10-17 years in good health. The V call is TRBV6-1, the J call TRBJ1-1, with D perhaps TRBD1 (5 bases). Here the CDR3 DNA reads TGTGCCAGCAGCAGAGGGACCCCGGGGAACACTGAAGCTTTCTTT. Translation: CASSRGTPGNTEAFF.